The 7 T cell receptor beta chains in this list originate from one sample, sequenced in a study of blood T cells in healthy people across ages. Sample-barcoded 5' priming and a J-beta primer mix drove a second PCR of about 7 to 11 cycles. TCRdb analysed the 5' RACE reads with MiXCR anew, one entry per CDR3 protein. The sample includes over a million distinct CDR3 sequences, approximately 60% of them seen just once. The sample taken for sequencing was blood. The receptors stem from a man younger than 35 in good health.

The rearrangement links TRBV27 to TRBJ2-1; no definite D call. The DNA end is a closer match to TRBJ2-7, so the J assignment may be wrong. The length of the CDR3 is 15 residues. CDR1 is MNHEY and CDR2 is SMNVEV in the germline V gene (reference sequence). Here the CDR3 reads CASSSVRRSYNEQYF. CDR3 DNA: TGTGCCAGCAGTTCGGTCAGGAGATCCTACAATGAGCAGTACTTC.

This chain uses TRBV4-1 with TRBJ2-1; 9 positions match TRBD2. The V and J ends lost 1 base and 5 bases, in that order; junction bases with no gene match: 6. There are 16 residues in the CDR3. Per the germline V gene, CDR1 is MGHRA and CDR2 is YSYEKL. Here the CDR3 DNA reads TGCGCCAGCAGCCAAGTTATCCTAGCGGGGAACAATGAGCAGTTCTTC. It translates to CASSQVILAGNNEQFF.

This clonotype was counted between two and nine times. V gene TRBV5-1 combines with J gene TRBJ1-2; D possibly corresponds to TRBD1 (6 bases). V was clipped by 2 bases and J by 8 bases, with 34 bases between them. The V gene's germline CDR1 is SGHRS and CDR2 YFSETQ. The CDR3 sequence is 20 residues long. The CDR3 sequence: CASSFGHFRFATQQGEGYTF. The DNA of the CDR3 is TGCGCCAGCAGCTTCGGCCACTTTAGGTTTGCGACCCAACAGGGTGAAGGCTACACCTTC.

This chain links TRBV5-1 with TRBJ1-3, with 9 bases that match TRBD1. The CDR3 is made up of 16 amino acids. V gave up 0 bases and J gave up 4 bases; unmatched junction bases: 5. Looked up from germline, CDR1 is SGHRS and CDR2 is YFSETQ. In DNA form, the CDR3 reads TGCGCCAGCAGCTTGGCGGGGACAGGGTACGGAAACACCATATATTTT. Amino acid sequence: CASSLAGTGYGNTIYF.

This clonotype was detected only a few times. The chain has TRBV29-1 and TRBJ1-1, with 8 bases that match TRBD1. The germline V gene encodes CDR1 SQVTM and CDR2 ANQGSEA. The trim removed 7 bases at V and 5 bases at J, leaving 9 bases unmatched. The CDR3 has 13 residues. The CDR3 sequence is CSAATGVGTEAFF. DNA of the CDR3: TGCAGCGCCGCGACAGGGGTTGGAACTGAAGCTTTCTTT.

The gene calls are TRBV4-1 and TRBJ2-1, with TRBD2 as a possible D gene (6 bases). Germline-derived CDR1 and CDR2 are MGHRA and YSYEKL. V lost 1 base to trimming and J lost 9 bases, with 16 bases between them. This CDR3 is built from 15 residues. The CDR3 DNA sequence: TGCGCCAGCAGCCAAGTGAGGTTCCAGACTAGTGAGCAGTTCTTC. Encoded protein: CASSQVRFQTSEQFF.

The rearrangement uses TRBV14 and TRBJ2-7; D is possibly TRBD1 (5 bases). This CDR3 comprises 13 residues. The germline CDR1 and CDR2 sequences are SGHDN and FVKESK. V was clipped by 2 bases and J by 10 bases, with 15 bases between them. The CDR3, as DNA: TGTGCCAGCAGCCAAATCCTTCAGGGAACCCAGTACTTC. Protein: CASSQILQGTQYF.